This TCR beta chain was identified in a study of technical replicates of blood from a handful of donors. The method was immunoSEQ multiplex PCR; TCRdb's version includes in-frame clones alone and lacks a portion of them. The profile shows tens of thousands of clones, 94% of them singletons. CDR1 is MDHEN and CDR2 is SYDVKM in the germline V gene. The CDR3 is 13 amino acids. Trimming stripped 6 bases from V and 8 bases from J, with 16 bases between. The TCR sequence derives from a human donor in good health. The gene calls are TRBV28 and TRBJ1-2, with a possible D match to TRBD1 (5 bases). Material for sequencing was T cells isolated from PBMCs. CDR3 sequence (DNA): TGTGCCAGCAGGGTGACAGACCTAAGGGGCTACACCTTC. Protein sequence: CASRVTDLRGYTF.